The 32 T cell receptor beta chains listed next were all sequenced from one sample in a study of blood T cell repertoires in COVID-19. Assay: immunoSEQ multiplex PCR; the TCRdb copy retains only in-frame clones and omits some. The sample lists tens of thousands of clones; 70% to 90% were seen once. The sequenced sample consisted of peripheral blood. These receptors were obtained from a human donor in a cohort sampled during active COVID-19.

The chain employs TRBV2 and TRBJ2-5; D not certain. The CDR3 totals 13 residues. V was clipped by 6 bases and J by 3 bases, with 11 bases between them. Per germline, CDR1 SNHLY and CDR2 FYNNEI. The CDR3, as DNA: TGTGCCAGCAGCTACTTTCATGAAGAGACCCAGTACTTC. Translating it yields CASSYFHEETQYF. Full variable domain (missing parts from reference TRBV2 and TRBJ2-5): EPEVTQTPSHQVTQMGQEVILRCVPISNHLYFYWYRQILGQKVEFLVSFYNNEISEKSEIFDDQFSVERPDGSNFTLKIRSTKLEDSAMYFCASSYFHEETQYFGPGTRLLVL.

The chain uses TRBV10-3 and TRBJ2-1; 14 positions agree with TRBD2. Germline V gene sequence: CDR1 ENHRY, CDR2 SYGVKD. This CDR3 is 14 amino acids long. The V gene end was trimmed by 10 bases and the J gene end by 5 bases; junction bases not matched to a gene: 4. The chain's CDR3 is CATGLAGEHNEQFF. In DNA, the CDR3 is TGTGCCACGGGACTAGCGGGGGAGCACAATGAGCAGTTCTTC.

This rearrangement joins TRBV7-8 to TRBJ1-1; D not certain. The V end lost 4 bases, the J end lost 4 bases, and 10 bases lay between the germline ends. Per the germline V gene, CDR1 is SGHVS and CDR2 is FQNEAQ. The CDR3 consists of 13 residues. The CDR3 region has the DNA TGTGCCAGCAGCTCCCCGGGTGGCACTGAAGCTTTCTTT. This gives the protein CASSSPGGTEAFF.

The chain couples TRBV24-1 to TRBJ2-3; 10 positions agree with TRBD1. The CDR3 totals 14 residues. Germline lookup yields CDR1 KGHDR and CDR2 SFDVKD. V gave up 5 bases and J gave up 6 bases; unmatched junction bases: 4. The CDR3 DNA sequence: TGTGCCACCAGTGTGGGACAGGGGTCCGATACGCAGTATTTT. Protein: CATSVGQGSDTQYF.

This clone was counted only a few times. The CDR3 DNA reads TGTGCCAGCAGCTCCCCCACGGGGGCTAACTATGGCTACACCTTC. Translating it yields CASSSPTGANYGYTF. This chain links TRBV6-5 with TRBJ1-2, with D perhaps TRBD1 (5 bases). Germline CDR1 reads MNHEY; CDR2 reads SVGAGI. V was cut by 6 bases and J by 0 bases, with 14 bases left in between. The CDR3 is 15 residues long.

The chain employs TRBV7-2 and TRBJ1-4; TRBD1 matches at 8 bases. The CDR3 has 17 residues. Germline CDR1 is SGHTA and CDR2 is FQGNSA. Unmatched junction bases numbered 13, after V lost 6 bases and J lost 4 bases. The CDR3 protein is CASSPNPRTGYNEKLFF. In DNA form, the CDR3 reads TGTGCCAGCAGTCCGAACCCGCGGACAGGGTATAATGAAAAACTGTTTTTT. Based on the CDR3 plus reference TRBV7-2 and TRBJ1-4, the full variable domain is GAGVSQSPSNKVTEKGKDVELRCDPISGHTALYWYRQSLGQGLEFLIYFQGNSAPDKSGLPSDRFSAERTGGSVSTLTIQRTQQEDSAVYLCASSPNPRTGYNEKLFFGSGTQLSVL.

V and J are TRBV6-6 and TRBJ2-7; the D gene is possibly TRBD1 (5 bases). Trimming took off 7 bases at V and 5 bases at J, with 9 bases between the two ends. The germline V gene has CDR1 MNHNY and CDR2 SVGAGI (reference sequence). CDR3 length equals 11 residues. CDR3 amino acids: CASKGRDEQYF. CDR3 DNA sequence: TGTGCCAGCAAGGGCAGGGACGAGCAGTACTTC.

This chain connects TRBV20-1 to TRBJ1-1; D unresolved. The V end was cut by 5 bases, the J end by 12 bases, with 13 bases between. The CDR3 is 10 residues long. From germline, CDR1 is DFQATT and CDR2 SNEGSKA (reference sequence). The CDR3 nucleotides are TGCAGTGCTTGGAATCGGAGGACTTTCTTT. Residues: CSAWNRRTFF.

This clone was recorded once. The CDR3 reads CASSGGGLQETQYF. CDR3 sequence (DNA): TGTGCCAGCAGCGGTGGCGGTCTACAAGAGACCCAGTACTTC. The chain recombines TRBV2 with TRBJ2-5; no clear D gene. Trimming left V 6 bases short and J 2 bases short, with 13 bases between. Per germline, CDR1 SNHLY and CDR2 FYNNEI. The CDR3 runs to 14 residues.

The rearrangement joins TRBV18 to TRBJ1-2; D perhaps matches TRBD1 (6 bases). This CDR3 region has 17 residues. The V and J ends lost 3 bases and 2 bases respectively, with 19 bases between them. Germline assignment: CDR1 KGHSH and CDR2 LQKENI. The CDR3 bases are TGTGCCAGCTCACCGGGGACAAGTACGGCTGCAAACTATGGCTACACCTTC. It codes for CASSPGTSTAANYGYTF. The full variable domain, rest sourced from reference TRBV18 and TRBJ1-2, is NAGVMQNPRHLVRRRGQEARLRCSPMKGHSHVYWYRQLPEEGLKFMVYLQKENIIDESGMPKERFSAEFPKEGPSILRIQQVVRGDSAAYFCASSPGTSTAANYGYTFGSGTRLTVV.

The gene calls are TRBV6-5 and TRBJ1-1; weak D call: TRBD1 (5 bases). V gave up 6 bases and J gave up 1 base, with 12 bases separating them. This CDR3 has 14 residues. Germline values: CDR1 MNHEY, CDR2 SVGAGI. CDR3 loop: CASSPAGGNTEAFF. The CDR3 region has the DNA TGTGCCAGCAGCCCGGCCGGGGGGAACACTGAAGCTTTCTTT.

The chain links TRBV10-3 to TRBJ2-3; 9 bases are shared with TRBD2. The V segment lost 1 base and the J segment 2 bases; nucleotides outside the gene matches: 7. From germline, CDR1 is ENHRY and CDR2 SYGVKD. There are 17 residues in the CDR3. CDR3 nucleotide sequence: TGTGCCATCAGTGAGTTGAGTAGCGGGGGATACACAGATACGCAGTATTTT. Its translation: CAISELSSGGYTDTQYF.

The chain is built from TRBV3-1 (or the pseudogene TRBV3-2) and TRBJ1-1; TRBD1 matches 7 bases. Germline assignment: CDR1 LGHDT and CDR2 YNNKEL (reference sequence). With 4 bases clipped from V and 4 bases from J, the junction kept 3 bases outside the gene matches. The CDR3 runs to 13 residues. The DNA for the CDR3 is TGTGCCAGCAGCCCACAGGGGAGCACTGAAGCTTTCTTT. This codes for CASSPQGSTEAFF.

The chain has TRBV6-2 or TRBV6-3 and TRBJ1-1; D gene ambiguous. V lost 5 bases and J lost 4, with 11 bases in between. Germline V CDR1 and CDR2: MNHEY, SVGEGT. This CDR3 is 13 amino acids long. This CDR3 reads CASSKKRVTEAFF. The CDR3 nucleotides read TGTGCCAGCAGTAAGAAGCGGGTCACTGAAGCTTTCTTT.

The chain joins TRBV7-2 to TRBJ2-2; the D gene is possibly TRBD1 (5 bases). Germline values: CDR1 SGHTA, CDR2 FQGNSA. V gave up 7 bases and J gave up 9 bases, with 24 bases separating them. This CDR3 contains 16 residues. In nucleotides, the CDR3 is TGTGCCAGCAACCTCGATAGGGGCCTAAGTAGCAGGGAGCTGTTTTTT. Translated: CASNLDRGLSSRELFF.

V usage is TRBV7-6 and J usage is TRBJ1-1; D perhaps matches TRBD1 (5 bases). V was trimmed by 5 bases and J by 0 bases, leaving 22 bases between them. The CDR3 runs 18 residues. Germline V lookup: CDR1 SGHVS, CDR2 FNYEAQ. In DNA, the CDR3 is TGTGCCAGCAGCGCCAACAGGAAAGGGAGGTCCATGAACACTGAAGCTTTCTTT. It is translated as CASSANRKGRSMNTEAFF.

The chain links TRBV7-9 to TRBJ1-6; 9 bases are shared with TRBD1. Trimming removed 5 bases from V and 7 bases from J; junction bases left unmatched: 6. The CDR3 runs to 15 residues. The germline CDR1 and CDR2 sequences are SEHNR and FQNEAQ (reference sequence). CDR3 DNA: TGTGCCAGCAGCACGACAGGGGGACCAAATTCACCCCTCCACTTT. Translated, it gives CASSTTGGPNSPLHF.

The CDR3 spells CASSYRQIYNSPLHF. Written as DNA, the CDR3 is TGTGCCAGCAGTTACCGACAGATATATAATTCACCCCTCCACTTT. The rearrangement links TRBV6-5 to TRBJ1-6; possibly TRBD1 for D (5 bases). The V gene lost 2 bases and the J gene lost 4 bases, with 9 bases spanning the gap. CDR3 length equals 15 residues. Germline-derived CDR1 and CDR2 are MNHEY and SVGAGI.

The rearrangement links TRBV6-2 or TRBV6-3 to TRBJ2-7; TRBD2 is a possible D gene (6 bases). The germline gives CDR1 MNHEY, CDR2 SVGEGT. The CDR3 extends over 11 amino acids. Trimming shortened V by 2 bases and J by 7 bases, and 6 bases separated the two germline ends. CDR3 nucleotide sequence: TGTGCCAGCAGTTACGCGGGGGAGCAGTACTTC. Its protein product is CASSYAGEQYF.

The gene calls are TRBV6-1 and TRBJ1-2, with 7 bases matching TRBD1. V trimming: 3 bases; J trimming: 7 bases; junction bases outside the gene matches: 5. The CDR3 loop spans 13 amino acids. Per germline, CDR1 MNHNS and CDR2 SASEGT. In nucleotides, the CDR3 is TGTGCCAGCAGTGAGACAGGGAAGGGTGGCTACACCTTC. This encodes CASSETGKGGYTF.

This CDR3 reads CASSSGQGVHEQYF. CDR3 nucleotide sequence: TGTGCCAGCAGCTCGGGACAGGGGGTCCACGAGCAGTACTTC. The chain recombines TRBV7-2 with TRBJ2-7, with 11 bases lining up with TRBD1. The CDR3 runs 14 residues. With 4 bases clipped from V and 5 bases from J, the junction kept 4 bases outside the gene matches. In germline, CDR1 is SGHTA, CDR2 FQGNSA.

The rearrangement uses TRBV7-2 and TRBJ2-3, with D maybe TRBD2 (6 bases). This CDR3 has 13 residues. Per germline, CDR1 SGHTA and CDR2 FQGNSA. CDR3 region: CASRRGSTDTQYF. CDR3 nucleotide sequence: TGTGCTAGCCGGCGGGGTAGCACAGATACGCAGTATTTT.

As for this clone: Additional DNA sequences in this sample encode the identical CDR3. This chain uses TRBV6-5 with TRBJ1-1; the D is unclear. V was pared by 6 bases and J by 4 bases, with 6 bases between. This CDR3 is 11 amino acids long. Germline V gene sequence: CDR1 MNHEY, CDR2 SVGAGI. Here the CDR3 reads CASRTVTEAFF. CDR3 DNA sequence: TGTGCCAGCAGAACGGTCACTGAAGCTTTCTTT.

V gene TRBV19 combines with J gene TRBJ2-7; 10 nucleotides match TRBD1. V shed 7 bases and J 0 bases; nucleotides not matched to a gene: 9. CDR1 and CDR2 (germline): LNHDA, SQIVND (reference sequence). CDR3 size: 16 residues. CDR3 sequence: CASTNLGQGSSYEQYF. The CDR3 bases are TGTGCCAGTACCAACCTGGGACAGGGGAGCTCCTACGAGCAGTACTTC.

Only a few counts were recorded for this clone. The genes are TRBV19 and TRBJ1-1; 8 positions match TRBD1. CDR1 is LNHDA and CDR2 is SQIVND in the germline V gene (reference sequence). The length of the CDR3 is 15 residues. Unmatched junction bases numbered 10, after V lost 5 bases and J lost 5 bases. Here the CDR3 reads CASSSGQGESTEAFF. As DNA, the CDR3 is TGTGCCAGTAGTTCCGGACAGGGCGAGAGTACTGAAGCTTTCTTT.

As concerns this clone: Other nucleotide sequences from this sample produce the same CDR3. The rearrangement joins TRBV19 to TRBJ1-2; a possible D gene is TRBD1 (5 bases). The CDR3 has 12 residues. The V end was cut by 5 bases, the J end by 8 bases, with 12 bases between. Germline V gene data show CDR1 as LNHDA and CDR2 as SQIVND (reference sequence). The CDR3 nucleotides read TGTGCCAGTAGTCCGGGGACTGGAGGCTACACCTTC. Translated, it gives CASSPGTGGYTF.

J is TRBJ1-1 and V is TRBV18, with D possibly matching TRBD1 (6 bases). Germline values: CDR1 KGHSH, CDR2 LQKENI. The CDR3 totals 12 residues. V was pared by 5 bases and J by 11 bases, with 15 bases between. DNA for the CDR3: TGTGCCAGCTCAACTAACAGGGACGTGGCTTTCTTT. Its protein product is CASSTNRDVAFF.

V usage is TRBV20-1 and J usage is TRBJ1-1; no firm D call. Per germline, CDR1 DFQATT and CDR2 SNEGSKA (reference sequence). The CDR3 covers 13 residues. V gave up 3 bases and J gave up 0 bases, with 8 bases separating them. As DNA, the CDR3 is TGCAGTGCTAGTGGACTCCTGAACACTGAAGCTTTCTTT. Encoded protein: CSASGLLNTEAFF.

V and J are TRBV3-1 (or the pseudogene TRBV3-2) and TRBJ1-2; unclear D gene. Germline V lookup: CDR1 LGHDT, CDR2 YNNKEL (reference sequence). Trimming pared 0 bases from V and 2 bases from J, leaving 19 bases between. There are 18 residues in the CDR3. Here the CDR3 DNA reads TGTGCCAGCAGCCAAGATGGGGTCTGGGGAGTGGGGAACTATGGCTACACCTTC. Translation gives CASSQDGVWGVGNYGYTF.

CDR3 in DNA: TGTGCCAGCAGTGAATTTGGGAGCTCCTATAATTCACCCCTCCACTTT. Translated: CASSEFGSSYNSPLHF. This rearrangement joins TRBV25-1 to TRBJ1-6, with D hard to call. CDR1 is MGHDK and CDR2 is SYGVNS in the germline V gene. Trimming shortened V by 1 base and J by 0 bases, and 7 bases separated the two germline ends. The CDR3 is made up of 16 amino acids.

The rearrangement joins TRBV11-3 to TRBJ1-1; D perhaps matches TRBD1 (5 bases). The CDR3 is 11 residues long. V lost 8 bases and J lost 10, with 14 bases in between. Germline loops: CDR1 SGHNT, CDR2 YENEEA. In nucleotides, the CDR3 is TGTGCCAGCGGGGGAGGGTTTGCAGCTTTCTTT. This encodes CASGGGFAAFF.

Only one count was recorded for this clone. The CDR3 sequence is CASSPHPGADTQYF. The CDR3 DNA sequence: TGTGCCAGCAGCCCACATCCAGGCGCAGATACGCAGTATTTT. This chain joins TRBV7-9 and TRBJ2-3, with D unresolved. The CDR3 loop spans 14 amino acids. V was clipped by 5 bases and J by 4 bases, with 13 bases between them. Germline loops: CDR1 SEHNR, CDR2 FQNEAQ (reference sequence).